This T cell receptor (beta chain) was retrieved from a study of cytomegalovirus exposure and HLA in healthy donors. Overall study context: In a previous analysis, 100 million to 140 million unique TCR beta sequences were found from some 180 million T cells.

On this clone itself: Its antigen is as yet unknown.

PCR amplification relied on 60 Vbeta primers (plus 13 Jbeta primers). Using immunoSEQ multiplex PCR, the repertoire was profiled, and TCRdb retains in-frame clones only, with some absent. The table lists approximately 110,000 clones, over 60% of them singletons. This CDR3 spans 15 amino acids. CDR1 and CDR2 (germline): MNHEY, SMNVEV (reference sequence). V lost 5 bases and J lost 6; bases outside the gene matches: 3. Findings and limits, study-wide: In a later analysis, an Asian-associated ancestry cluster reportedly showed fewer N-insertions than the 666-donor mean.

The V call is TRBV27, the J call TRBJ2-3; 15 bases align to TRBD2. Input material: PBMCs. This TCR derives from a middle-aged woman in good health and CMV-seropositive. The CDR3 coding sequence is TGTGCCAGCAGTCTCGGGACTAGCGGGAGGGATACGCAGTATTTT. Protein: CASSLGTSGRDTQYF.